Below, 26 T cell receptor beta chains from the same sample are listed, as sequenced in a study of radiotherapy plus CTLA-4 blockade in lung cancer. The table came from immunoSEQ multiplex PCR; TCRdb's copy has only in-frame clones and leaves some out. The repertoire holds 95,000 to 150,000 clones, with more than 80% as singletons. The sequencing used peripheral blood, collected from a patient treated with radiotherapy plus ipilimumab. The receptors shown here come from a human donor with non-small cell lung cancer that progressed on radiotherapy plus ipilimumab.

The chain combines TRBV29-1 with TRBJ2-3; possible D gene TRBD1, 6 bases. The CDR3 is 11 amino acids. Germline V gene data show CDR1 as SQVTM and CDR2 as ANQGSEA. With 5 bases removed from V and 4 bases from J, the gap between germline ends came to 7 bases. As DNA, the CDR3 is TGCAGCGTTTACAGGGCAGATACGCAGTATTTT. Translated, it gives CSVYRADTQYF.

The CDR3 loop is CASTPGSGESYEQYF. The CDR3 bases are TGTGCCAGCACCCCCGGATCGGGGGAATCCTACGAGCAGTACTTC. The chain combines TRBV6-1 with TRBJ2-7, with D maybe TRBD2 (6 bases). Trimming took off 7 bases at V and 1 base at J, with 17 bases between the two ends. This CDR3 region has 15 residues. Germline assignment: CDR1 MNHNS and CDR2 SASEGT.

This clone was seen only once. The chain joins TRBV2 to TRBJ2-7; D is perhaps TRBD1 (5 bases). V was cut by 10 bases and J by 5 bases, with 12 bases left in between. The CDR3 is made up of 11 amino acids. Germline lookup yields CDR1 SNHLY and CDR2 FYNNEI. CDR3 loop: CATTPGHEQYF. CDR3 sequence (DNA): TGTGCCACAACCCCAGGGCACGAGCAGTACTTC.

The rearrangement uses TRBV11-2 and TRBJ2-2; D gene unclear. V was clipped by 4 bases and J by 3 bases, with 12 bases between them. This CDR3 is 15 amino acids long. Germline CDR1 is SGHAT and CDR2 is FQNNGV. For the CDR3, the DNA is TGTGCCAGCAGCTCTCGCCGCCCTCACACCGGGGAGCTGTTTTTT. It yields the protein CASSSRRPHTGELFF. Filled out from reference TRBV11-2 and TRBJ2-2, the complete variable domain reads EAGVAQSPRYKIIEKRQSVAFWCNPISGHATLYWYQQILGQGPKLLIQFQNNGVVDDSQLPKDRFSAERLKGVDSTLKIQPAKLEDSAVYLCASSSRRPHTGELFFGEGSRLTVL.

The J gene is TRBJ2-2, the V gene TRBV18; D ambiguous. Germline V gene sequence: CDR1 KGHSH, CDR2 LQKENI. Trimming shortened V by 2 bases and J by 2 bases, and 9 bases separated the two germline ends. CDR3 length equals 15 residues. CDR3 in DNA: TGTGCCAGCTCACCAGACTTGCTCAACACCGGGGAGCTGTTTTTT. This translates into CASSPDLLNTGELFF.

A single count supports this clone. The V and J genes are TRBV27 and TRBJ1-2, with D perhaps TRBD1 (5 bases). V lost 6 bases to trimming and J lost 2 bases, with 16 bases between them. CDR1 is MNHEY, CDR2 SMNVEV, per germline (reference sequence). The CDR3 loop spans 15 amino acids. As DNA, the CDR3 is TGTGCCAGCAGAGATTGGGACGGATTAAACTATGGCTACACCTTC. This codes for CASRDWDGLNYGYTF.

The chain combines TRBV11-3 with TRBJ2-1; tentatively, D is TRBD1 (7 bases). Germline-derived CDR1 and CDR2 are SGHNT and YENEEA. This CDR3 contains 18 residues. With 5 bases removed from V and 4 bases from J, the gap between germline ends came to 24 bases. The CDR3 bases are TGTGCCAGCAGCCAGCTCGCAGGGGGGTTAGTAAGTTACAATGAGCAGTTCTTC. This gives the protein CASSQLAGGLVSYNEQFF. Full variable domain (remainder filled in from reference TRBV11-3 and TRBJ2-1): EAGVVQSPRYKIIEKKQPVAFWCNPISGHNTLYWYLQNLGQGPELLIRYENEEAVDDSQLPKDRFSAERLKGVDSTLKIQPAELGDSAVYLCASSQLAGGLVSYNEQFFGPGTRLTVL.

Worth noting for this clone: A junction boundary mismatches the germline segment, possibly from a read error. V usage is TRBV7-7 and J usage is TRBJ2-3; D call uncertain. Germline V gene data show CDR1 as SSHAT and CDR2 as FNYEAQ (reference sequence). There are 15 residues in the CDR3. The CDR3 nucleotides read TGTGCTAGCAGCTCAAACCCGGGCCCCGGGGATACGCAGTATTTT. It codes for CASSSNPGPGDTQYF.

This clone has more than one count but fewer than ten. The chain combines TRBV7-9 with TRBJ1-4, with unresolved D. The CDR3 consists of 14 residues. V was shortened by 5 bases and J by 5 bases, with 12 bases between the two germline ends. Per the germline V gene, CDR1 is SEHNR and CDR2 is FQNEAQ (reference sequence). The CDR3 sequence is CASSGEGWNEKLFF. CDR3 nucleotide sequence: TGTGCCAGCAGCGGCGAAGGGTGGAATGAAAAACTGTTTTTT. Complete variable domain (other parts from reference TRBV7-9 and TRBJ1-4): DTGVSQNPRHKITKRGQNVTFRCDPISEHNRLYWYRQTLGQGPEFLTYFQNEAQLEKSRLLSDRFSAERPKGSFSTLEIQRTEQGDSAMYLCASSGEGWNEKLFFGSGTQLSVL.

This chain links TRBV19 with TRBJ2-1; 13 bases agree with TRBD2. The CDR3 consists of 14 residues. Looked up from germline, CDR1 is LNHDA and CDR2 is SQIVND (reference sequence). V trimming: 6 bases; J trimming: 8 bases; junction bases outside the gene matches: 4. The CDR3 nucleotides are TGTGCCAGTAGCGGACTAGCGGGGGACCATGAGCAGTTCTTC. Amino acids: CASSGLAGDHEQFF.

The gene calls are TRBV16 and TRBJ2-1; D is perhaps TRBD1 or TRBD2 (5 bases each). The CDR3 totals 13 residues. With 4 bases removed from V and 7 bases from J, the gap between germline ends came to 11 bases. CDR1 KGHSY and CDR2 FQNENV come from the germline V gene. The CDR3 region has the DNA TGTGCCAGCAGCCTGAGGGGTGGGAATGAGCAGTTCTTC. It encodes CASSLRGGNEQFF. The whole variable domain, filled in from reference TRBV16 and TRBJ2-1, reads GEEVAQTPKHLVRGEGQKAKLYCAPIKGHSYVFWYQQVLKNEFKFLISFQNENVFDETGMPKERFSAKCLPNSPCSLEIQATKLEDSAVYFCASSLRGGNEQFFGPGTRLTVL.

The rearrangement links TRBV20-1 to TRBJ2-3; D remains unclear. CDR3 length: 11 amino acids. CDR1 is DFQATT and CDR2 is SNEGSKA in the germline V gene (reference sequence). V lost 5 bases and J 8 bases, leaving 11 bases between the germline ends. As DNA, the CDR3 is TGCAGTGCTGCCCTCAAGGCTACGCAGTATTTT. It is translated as CSAALKATQYF.

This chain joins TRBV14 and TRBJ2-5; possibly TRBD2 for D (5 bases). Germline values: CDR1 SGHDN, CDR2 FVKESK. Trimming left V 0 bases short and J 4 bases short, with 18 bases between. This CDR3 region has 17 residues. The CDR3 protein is CASSQDFPGNWGETQYF. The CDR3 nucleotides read TGTGCCAGCAGCCAAGATTTCCCCGGGAATTGGGGAGAGACCCAGTACTTC.

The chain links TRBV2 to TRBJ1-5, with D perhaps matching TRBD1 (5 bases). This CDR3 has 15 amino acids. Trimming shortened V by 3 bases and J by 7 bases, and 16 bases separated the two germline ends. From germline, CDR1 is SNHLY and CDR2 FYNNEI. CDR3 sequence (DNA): TGTGCCAGCAGTGAGGAACAGGTTATCAGGCAGCCCCAGCATTTT. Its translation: CASSEEQVIRQPQHF.

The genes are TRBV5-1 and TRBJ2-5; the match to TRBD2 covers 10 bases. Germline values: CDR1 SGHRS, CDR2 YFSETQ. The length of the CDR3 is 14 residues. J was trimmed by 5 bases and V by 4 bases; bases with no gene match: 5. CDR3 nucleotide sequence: TGCGCCAGCAGCCACCTAGCGGGAGACGAGACCCAGTACTTC. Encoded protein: CASSHLAGDETQYF.

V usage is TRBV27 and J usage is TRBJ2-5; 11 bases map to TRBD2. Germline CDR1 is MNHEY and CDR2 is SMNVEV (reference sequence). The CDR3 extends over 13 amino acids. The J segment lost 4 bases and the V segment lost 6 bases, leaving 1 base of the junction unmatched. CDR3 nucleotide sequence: TGTGCCAGCAGGCTAGCGGGAGGAGAGACCCAGTACTTC. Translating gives CASRLAGGETQYF.

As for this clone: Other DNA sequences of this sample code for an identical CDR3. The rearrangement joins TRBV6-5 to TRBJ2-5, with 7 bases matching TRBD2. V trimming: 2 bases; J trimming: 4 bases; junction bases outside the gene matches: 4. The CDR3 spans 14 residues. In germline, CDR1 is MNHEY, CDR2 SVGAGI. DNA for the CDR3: TGTGCCAGCAGTTACCTGGGAGGGCGAGAGACCCAGTACTTC. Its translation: CASSYLGGRETQYF.

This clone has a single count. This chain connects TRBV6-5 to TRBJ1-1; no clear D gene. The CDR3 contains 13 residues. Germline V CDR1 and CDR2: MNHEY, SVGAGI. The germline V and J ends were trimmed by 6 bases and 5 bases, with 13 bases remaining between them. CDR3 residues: CASRRTLSTEAFF. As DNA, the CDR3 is TGTGCCAGCAGGCGGACCTTGTCTACTGAAGCTTTCTTT.

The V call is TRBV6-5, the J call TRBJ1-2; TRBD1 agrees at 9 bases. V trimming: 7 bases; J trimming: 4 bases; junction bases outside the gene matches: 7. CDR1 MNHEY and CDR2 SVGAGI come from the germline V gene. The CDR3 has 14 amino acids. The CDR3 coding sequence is TGTGCCAGCAACCAGGACAGGGGCATCTATGGCTACACCTTC. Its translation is CASNQDRGIYGYTF.

Written as DNA, the CDR3 is TGTGCCAGCAGTGAAAAAAGGGATACTGAAGCTTTCTTT. Translation: CASSEKRDTEAFF. The chain uses TRBV6-1 and TRBJ1-1; D is unresolved. The CDR3 runs to 13 residues. Trimming left V 2 bases short and J 5 bases short, with 9 bases between. Per germline, CDR1 MNHNS and CDR2 SASEGT.

The CDR3 DNA sequence: TGTGCCAGCAAAGGGGGGCCCGGAGAGACCCAGTACTTC. This sequence encodes CASKGGPGETQYF. The V call is TRBV19, the J call TRBJ2-5, with D perhaps being TRBD1 or TRBD2 (6 bases each). Germline values: CDR1 LNHDA, CDR2 SQIVND (reference sequence). The CDR3 is 13 residues long. With 9 bases removed from V and 4 bases from J, the gap between germline ends came to 15 bases.

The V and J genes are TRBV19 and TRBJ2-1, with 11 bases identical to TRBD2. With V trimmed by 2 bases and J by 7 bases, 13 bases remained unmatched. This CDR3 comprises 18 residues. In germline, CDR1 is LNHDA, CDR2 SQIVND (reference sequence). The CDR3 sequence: CASSIYPQTSGKRNEQFF. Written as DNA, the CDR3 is TGTGCCAGTAGTATATATCCCCAGACTAGCGGGAAAAGGAATGAGCAGTTCTTC. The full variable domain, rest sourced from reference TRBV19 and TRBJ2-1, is DGGITQSPKYLFRKEGQNVTLSCEQNLNHDAMYWYRQDPGQGLRLIYYSQIVNDFQKGDIAEGYSVSREKKESFPLTVTSAQKNPTAFYLCASSIYPQTSGKRNEQFFGPGTRLTVL.

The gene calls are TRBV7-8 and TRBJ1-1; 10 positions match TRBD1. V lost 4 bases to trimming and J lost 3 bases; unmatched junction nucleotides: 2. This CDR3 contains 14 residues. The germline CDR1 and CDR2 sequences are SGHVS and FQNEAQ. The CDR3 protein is CASSSGQGHTEAFF. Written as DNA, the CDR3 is TGTGCCAGCAGCTCGGGACAGGGGCACACTGAAGCTTTCTTT.

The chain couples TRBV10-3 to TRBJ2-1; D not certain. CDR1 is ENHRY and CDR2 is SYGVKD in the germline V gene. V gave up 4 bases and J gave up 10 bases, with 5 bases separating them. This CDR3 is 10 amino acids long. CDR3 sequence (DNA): TGTGCCATCAGTGGTGAAGAGCAGTTCTTC. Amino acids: CAISGEEQFF.

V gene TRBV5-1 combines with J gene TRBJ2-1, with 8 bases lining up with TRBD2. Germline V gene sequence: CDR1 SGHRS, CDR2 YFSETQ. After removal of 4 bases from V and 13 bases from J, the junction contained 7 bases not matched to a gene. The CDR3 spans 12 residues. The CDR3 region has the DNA TGCGCCAGCAGCCCGGGGGGGACCAGACAGTTCTTC. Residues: CASSPGGTRQFF.

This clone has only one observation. As DNA, the CDR3 is TGTGCCTGGAGTCCCCAGAACACTGAAGCTTTCTTT. Its protein is CAWSPQNTEAFF. The rearrangement links TRBV30 to TRBJ1-1; no clear D gene. Germline CDR1 is GTSNPN and CDR2 is SVGIG (reference sequence). V gave up 2 bases and J gave up 1 base, with 5 bases separating them. The CDR3 has 12 residues.